This is a list of T cell receptor beta chains from one sample in a study of T cell responses to AZD1222 COVID-19 vaccine. Assay: immunoSEQ multiplex PCR; the TCRdb copy retains only in-frame clones and omits some. The table lists roughly 200,000 clones, around 93% of them singletons, with more than 0.85% in the top ten. The sample in question was peripheral blood, obtained 28 days after the second dose of the MenACWY control vaccine. Every receptor here comes from an adult who received the MenACWY meningococcal vaccine as a control. Both conserved end residues are part of each CDR3.

v_call,cdr3_aa
TRBV5-5,CASSLTGTANTEAFF
TRBV30,CAWGQDSNQPQHF
TRBV30,CAWSRHGFRPQHF
TRBV28,CASSLNPLTEAFF
TRBV20-1,CSARLYGYTF
TRBV6-6,CASSYSNSPKVPQYF
TRBV12-3/TRBV12-4,CASSLGTQPQHF
TRBV19,CASSIPPPEGIHEQYF
TRBV6-1,CASSEVIPSSYNSPLHF
TRBV28,CASSWGTAEGGYTF
TRBV9,CASSTIAGGLHEQFF
TRBV4-1,CASSPRTGEGYTF
TRBV12-3/TRBV12-4,CASATGIYGYTF
TRBV6-1,CASSRPTGEVEQYF
TRBV11-3,CASSLDSYTGELFF
TRBV11-3,CASSLVGGLQETQYF
TRBV6-5,CASSRGGSKDTQYF
TRBV18,CASSPWVTRTEAFF
TRBV6-2/TRBV6-3,CASSYSTRGESEQFF
TRBV19,CASSSRLAGGASTDTQYF
TRBV11-2,CASSLRQPGELFF
TRBV5-8,CASSRQGNRGQETQYF
TRBV7-2,CASSLGSVVSGNTIYF
TRBV5-4,CASSLQGGDGYTF
TRBV27,CASKYQQNSPLHF
TRBV3-1/TRBV3-2,CASSLGPGTDTQYF
TRBV12-3/TRBV12-4,CASRLGQGYEQYF
TRBV7-9,CASSLEGSGNTIYF
TRBV18,CASSLGAGKTGELFF
TRBV5-1,CASSGDGGRGNTIYF
TRBV29-1,CSVALGTGNQPQHF
TRBV4-1,CASSHPAWGIETQYF
TRBV3-1/TRBV3-2,CASSQPQGNTEAFF
TRBV19,CASSISGTRGNQPQHF
TRBV7-9,CASSHGTDYGYTF
TRBV3-1/TRBV3-2,CASSQETLQLGGLFF
TRBV29-1,CSVTSGTGYGYTF
TRBV7-2,CASSLGASFSYEQYF
TRBV28,CASSSLAPSRVAQHF
TRBV4-3,CASSQEEGAGANVLTF
TRBV18,CASSPTRGDTEAFF
TRBV21-1,CASSKSVVRSPLHF
TRBV15,CATSRDLGQPQHF
TRBV5-1,CASSLVPDNTEAFF